This TCR beta chain emerged from a study of blood T cell repertoires in COVID-19. Whole-study context: Nucleic acid was either cDNA or gDNA, and it came from T cells, B-cell-depleted T cells, or PBMCs.

Germline trimming cut 1 base from V and 2 bases from J; bases unmatched to any gene: 5. The length of the CDR3 is 16 residues. The germline CDR1 and CDR2 sequences are SNHLY and FYNNEI. Clones were sequenced by immunoSEQ multiplex PCR, and TCRdb holds only the in-frame ones, with some missing. The table lists about 310,000 clones, around 90% of them singletons. In Seattle, patients joined the study during active infection and were tracked longitudinally. The sample taken for sequencing was peripheral blood. The chain recombines TRBV2 with TRBJ1-3; TRBD1 aligns across 7 bases. This TCR was sampled from a young woman with COVID-19, enrolled during active disease. The chain's CDR3 is CASSEVQGVAGNTIYF. As DNA, the CDR3 is TGTGCCAGCAGTGAAGTCCAGGGGGTGGCTGGAAACACCATATATTTT.